The TCR beta chain described here comes from a study of blood T cells in healthy people across ages. Study-level points and caveats: Fewer expanded clones and more diversity marked long-lived versus aged donors.

The CDR3 length is 14 residues. The V gene's germline CDR1 is SGDLS and CDR2 YYNGEE. V lost 0 bases and J lost 4, with 10 bases in between. Through a sample-barcoded 5' primer and a J-beta primer mix, a second PCR was run for roughly 7 to 11 cycles. TCRdb independently ran MiXCR on the 5' RACE reads; one entry per CDR3 protein. The table records 1 million to 1.2 million distinct CDR3 sequences, around two fifths of them present only once. As for this clonotype: Its specificity is not known.

Every sample gave at least 5 micrograms of total RNA when it was extracted. Sequenced input: blood. The chain joins TRBV9 to TRBJ1-2; D gene ambiguous. The clonotype was recovered from a man aged 18 to 30 in good health. This CDR3 is CASSVGQTPYGYTF. CDR3 nucleotide sequence: TGTGCCAGCAGCGTAGGGCAGACTCCCTATGGCTACACCTTC.